The rows below give T cell receptor beta chains drawn from one sample of a study of control samples from healthy donors and cancer patients. Assay used: immunoSEQ multiplex PCR; TCRdb lists only in-frame clones, some missing. The repertoire consists of about 120,000 clones, with 88% occurring once and the leading ten covering 3% to 4%. Sequenced sample: blood. The receptors were gathered from a man aged 35 to 55 in good health. Each CDR3 is given with its conserved first and last residue. Size is stated for part of the rows, as once, few or many counts, or as a class when the clone is expanded.

once | TRBJ2-7 | TRBV5-6 | CASSGRQSSYEQYF
- | TRBJ1-3 | TRBV3-1/TRBV3-2 | CASSQGGGSSGNTIYF
- | TRBJ1-5 | TRBV7-9 | CASSLGQGSQPQHF
- | TRBJ1-3 | TRBV14 | CASSQWDGSGNTIYF
few | TRBJ1-4 | TRBV29-1 | CSVAEGTATNEKLFF
- | TRBJ2-1 | TRBV19 | CASRNSGTSGDGEQFF
- | TRBJ2-5 | TRBV7-2 | CASSTGTSGGVTQYF
- | TRBJ2-5 | TRBV11-1 | CASSPRASGETQYF
- | TRBJ1-1 | TRBV2 | CASSVSNTEAFF
few | TRBJ1-6 | TRBV2 | CARGRGVSSPLHF
- | TRBJ2-1 | TRBV5-1 | CASSYTGSSYNEQFF
- | TRBJ2-2 | TRBV19 | CASSIRTETGELFF
- | TRBJ1-1 | TRBV6-1 | CASSGTGGPMNTEAFF
- | TRBJ2-3 | TRBV11-3 | CASSFQTSTDTQYF
- | TRBJ1-4 | TRBV7-9 | CASSPGTGVATNEKLFF
- | TRBJ1-2 | TRBV30 | CAGGVLRGANYGYTF
- | TRBJ1-4 | TRBV29-1 | CSARSVEEKLFF
- | TRBJ2-7 | TRBV2 | CASSVSVYEQYF
once | TRBJ1-2 | TRBV5-1 | CASSFVPGGDGYTF
- | TRBJ1-5 | TRBV11-2 | CASSFPICSQPQHF
few | TRBJ1-4 | TRBV25-1 | CASSDRDEKLFF
- | TRBJ1-5 | TRBV10-3 | CAISEGLLSNQPQHF
- | TRBJ1-2 | TRBV7-3 | CASSADPNYGYTF
- | TRBJ2-5 | TRBV7-3 | CASSAGTGQETQYF
- | TRBJ1-6 | TRBV12-5 | CASGSLDRGKNSPLHF
- | TRBJ1-5 | TRBV5-6 | CASSTGQGRNQPQHF
- | TRBJ1-2 | TRBV30 | CAWGRAFYGYTF
- | TRBJ1-1 | TRBV24-1 | CATRVGGGGDTEAFF
- | TRBJ1-2 | TRBV28 | CASSYGQGNYGYTF